This T cell receptor (beta chain) was obtained from a study of T cells in Graves' hyperthyroidism and ophthalmopathy. Study context: Before any treatment, at initial diagnosis, peripheral blood was collected.

The ends were cut back, 3 bases at V and 0 bases at J, with 12 bases in the middle. The V gene's germline CDR1 is MNHEY and CDR2 SMNVEV (reference sequence). The CDR3 is 16 residues long. Among the patients, aged 18 to 65, hyperthyroidism was newly diagnosed and had lasted under 2 months. Whole-study findings and limits: In blood, most of the thyroid clonotypes expanded above 0.001 were also present.

Amplification targeted TCR beta CDR3 regions from RNA transcripts. With the HTBI primer set, the TCR CDR3 went through a first round of RT-PCR. Each CDR3 protein gets one entry after TCRdb re-called the multiplex PCR reads with MiXCR. The sample shows about 420,000 distinct CDR3 sequences, 12% to 15% of them seen only once. Of note for this clonotype: As yet, its antigen is unknown.

The material sequenced was blood. The chain links TRBV27 to TRBJ2-1; no reliable D call. This clonotype was obtained from a woman between 18 and 30 years old with Graves' hyperthyroidism. DNA of the CDR3: TGTGCCAGCAGTTTTGTTGCGGTAAGCTCCTACAATGAGCAGTTCTTC. It translates to CASSFVAVSSYNEQFF.